A single sample is the source of the 31 T cell receptor beta chains below, sequenced in a study of identifying expanded T cells in peripheral blood. The repertoire was sequenced with immunoSEQ multiplex PCR; TCRdb's copy has only in-frame clones and lacks some. The sample has 100,000 to 150,000 clones; 70% to 90% are singletons. The sample was blood. These receptors originate from a person between 18 and 70 years old in good health.

This chain uses TRBV15 with TRBJ1-2, with D possibly matching TRBD1 (5 bases). This CDR3 comprises 15 residues. Germline-derived CDR1 and CDR2 are LNHNV and YYDKDF (reference sequence). The V end lost 5 bases, the J end lost 12 bases, and 25 bases lay between the germline ends. CDR3 residues: CATSQNPLRGRPHTF. The CDR3 DNA follows: TGTGCCACCAGCCAAAACCCCTTGCGGGGCCGCCCGCACACCTTC.

This rearrangement joins TRBV6-1 to TRBJ1-1; D ambiguous. The CDR3 is made up of 14 amino acids. Between the trimmed V and J ends, which lost 6 bases and 0 bases, there was a span of 11 bases. The germline V gene has CDR1 MNHNS and CDR2 SASEGT. The CDR3 spells CASRKGEMNTEAFF. In DNA, the CDR3 is TGTGCCAGCAGGAAGGGAGAGATGAACACTGAAGCTTTCTTT.

The J gene is TRBJ2-7, the V gene TRBV9; TRBD1 matches 7 bases. The CDR3 is made up of 13 amino acids. J gave up 2 bases and V 4 bases, and 3 bases lay outside the gene matches. Germline CDR1 reads SGDLS; CDR2 reads YYNGEE. The CDR3 DNA sequence: TGTGCCAGCAGCCCCGGACAGGCCTACGAGCAGTACTTC. This sequence encodes CASSPGQAYEQYF.

The gene calls are TRBV28 and TRBJ1-2; no reliable D call. CDR1 and CDR2 from the germline V gene are MDHEN and SYDVKM. Deletions cut 2 bases from V and 1 base from J, with 5 bases between. The CDR3 contains 13 residues. The CDR3 coding sequence is TGTGCCAGCAGTTTAGTCAGTAACTATGGCTACACCTTC. Amino acids: CASSLVSNYGYTF.

This chain links TRBV19 with TRBJ2-7; 8 bases are shared with TRBD2. CDR3 length: 15 amino acids. CDR1 and CDR2 (germline): LNHDA, SQIVND (reference sequence). V lost 1 base and J lost 3; bases outside the gene matches: 5. The chain's CDR3 is CASSIAGGPNYEQYF. In nucleotides, the CDR3 is TGTGCCAGTAGTATAGCGGGGGGGCCCAACTACGAGCAGTACTTC. Together with reference TRBV19 and TRBJ2-7, the CDR3 gives the full variable domain: DGGITQSPKYLFRKEGQNVTLSCEQNLNHDAMYWYRQDPGQGLRLIYYSQIVNDFQKGDIAEGYSVSREKKESFPLTVTSAQKNPTAFYLCASSIAGGPNYEQYFGPGTRLTVT.

V usage is TRBV6-5 and J usage is TRBJ1-3; tentative D call: TRBD1 (5 bases). V lost 4 bases to trimming and J lost 2 bases, with 9 bases between them. Germline values: CDR1 MNHEY, CDR2 SVGAGI. This CDR3 region has 14 residues. The CDR3 nucleotides are TGTGCCAGCAGTTCCGGGGGGACTGGAAACACCATATATTTT. Protein: CASSSGGTGNTIYF.

V and J are TRBV13 and TRBJ1-1; no firm D call. Deletions cut 5 bases from V and 2 bases from J, with 15 bases between. CDR1 PRHDT and CDR2 FYEKMQ come from the germline V gene (reference sequence). This CDR3 contains 15 residues. The CDR3 sequence: CASSRIDRENTEAFF. CDR3 coding DNA: TGTGCCAGCAGCCGAATTGATCGGGAAAACACTGAAGCTTTCTTT.

This chain uses TRBV7-2 with TRBJ1-2; D unclear. Germline V gene sequence: CDR1 SGHTA, CDR2 FQGNSA. The CDR3 contains 17 residues. Deletions cut 2 bases from V and 3 bases from J, with 19 bases between. The CDR3 nucleotides are TGTGCCAGCAGCTTACGGAACCGGGTCGTCACAGACTATGGCTACACCTTC. Encoded protein: CASSLRNRVVTDYGYTF.

The V gene is TRBV7-9, the J gene TRBJ2-3; D gene ambiguous. The CDR3 contains 12 residues. The germline V gene encodes CDR1 SEHNR and CDR2 FQNEAQ (reference sequence). V lost 5 bases and J lost 7, with 10 bases in between. The CDR3 protein is CASSRGSNTQYF. Here the CDR3 DNA reads TGTGCCAGCAGCCGCGGATCCAATACGCAGTATTTT. The whole variable domain, remainder taken from reference TRBV7-9 and TRBJ2-3, is DTGVSQNPRHKITKRGQNVTFRCDPISEHNRLYWYRQTLGQGPEFLTYFQNEAQLEKSRLLSDRFSAERPKGSFSTLEIQRTEQGDSAMYLCASSRGSNTQYFGPGTRLTVL.

The chain links TRBV2 to TRBJ1-2, with 10 positions matching TRBD1. The CDR3 length is 14 residues. J was trimmed by 2 bases and V by 8 bases; bases with no gene match: 5. Germline V gene data show CDR1 as SNHLY and CDR2 as FYNNEI. The CDR3 nucleotides read TGTGCCAGCCTCCGGGACAGGGGAAACTATGGCTACACCTTC. Its translation: CASLRDRGNYGYTF.

The chain has TRBV28 and TRBJ1-4; D not resolved. V shed 8 bases and J shed 7 bases, with 20 bases lying between them. CDR3 length: 15 amino acids. Germline assignment: CDR1 MDHEN and CDR2 SYDVKM. CDR3 DNA sequence: TGTGCCAGCGCCGCCGAGACCGGTGAGGGTGAAAAACTGTTTTTT. This gives the protein CASAAETGEGEKLFF.

In its sample, this clone was seen once. The chain joins TRBV5-1 to TRBJ1-6, with D maybe TRBD1 (6 bases). The germline V and J ends were trimmed by 4 bases and 3 bases, with 20 bases remaining between them. The CDR3 totals 18 residues. In germline, CDR1 is SGHRS, CDR2 YFSETQ. CDR3 nucleotides: TGCGCCAGCAGCCTGTCCTCCGGGACACTCGGCTATAATTCACCCCTCCACTTT. It specifies CASSLSSGTLGYNSPLHF.

The rearrangement links TRBV6-5 to TRBJ1-4; tentative D call: TRBD1 (6 bases). The germline V and J ends were trimmed by 2 bases and 11 bases, with 9 bases remaining between them. Germline V gene data show CDR1 as MNHEY and CDR2 as SVGAGI. The CDR3 length is 12 residues. CDR3 region: CASSYNRDKLFF. The CDR3 DNA reads as TGTGCCAGCAGTTACAACAGGGACAAACTGTTTTTT.

In its sample, this clone was seen once. The CDR3 region is CASSSQAGTDTQYF. The CDR3 DNA reads TGTGCCAGCAGCTCGCAGGCGGGCACAGATACGCAGTATTTT. The chain carries TRBV7-9 and TRBJ2-3; D is ambiguous. Deletions cut 4 bases from V and 1 base from J, with 9 bases between. From germline, CDR1 is SEHNR and CDR2 FQNEAQ (reference sequence). This CDR3 comprises 14 residues.

The rearrangement uses TRBV6-1 and TRBJ2-2; D remains unclear. The CDR3 sequence is 13 residues long. Per the germline V gene, CDR1 is MNHNS and CDR2 is SASEGT. V was pared by 6 bases and J by 1 base, with 6 bases between. The CDR3 is CASRLKNTGELFF. CDR3 coding DNA: TGTGCCAGCAGACTAAAGAACACCGGGGAGCTGTTTTTT.

This clone was observed a few times. This chain links TRBV4-2 with TRBJ1-1; D unresolved. With 0 bases removed from V and 5 bases from J, the gap between germline ends came to 13 bases. This CDR3 contains 15 residues. Germline V gene data show CDR1 as LGHNA and CDR2 as YNFKEQ. CDR3 DNA sequence: TGTGCCAGCAGCCAAGACCGGATGGCTAGGACTGAAGCTTTCTTT. This sequence encodes CASSQDRMARTEAFF.

The chain combines TRBV6-5 with TRBJ1-5, with a possible D match to TRBD1 (6 bases). CDR3 length equals 15 residues. V was trimmed by 6 bases and J by 4 bases, leaving 16 bases between them. Germline values: CDR1 MNHEY, CDR2 SVGAGI. The CDR3 DNA reads as TGTGCCAGCAGGCACCGGGACACCTCAAATCAGCCCCAGCATTTT. Its protein product is CASRHRDTSNQPQHF.

This clone was found a few times. This chain joins TRBV28 and TRBJ1-1; D gene ambiguous. This CDR3 spans 11 amino acids. V was pared by 1 base and J by 7 bases, with 4 bases between. CDR1 is MDHEN and CDR2 is SYDVKM in the germline V gene. The CDR3 loop reads CASSLSDEAFF. As DNA, the CDR3 is TGTGCCAGCAGTTTATCTGATGAAGCTTTCTTT.

This clone has a handful of counts. CDR3 region: CASSPGPHASPLHF. The CDR3 DNA reads TGTGCCAGCAGCCCGGGACCCCATGCTTCACCCCTCCACTTT. The chain has TRBV2 and TRBJ1-6; a weak D match, TRBD1 (5 bases). The V end lost 6 bases, the J end lost 9 bases, and 15 bases lay between the germline ends. Per germline, CDR1 SNHLY and CDR2 FYNNEI. The CDR3 loop spans 14 amino acids.

Only a few counts were recorded for this clone. The rearrangement uses TRBV27 and TRBJ1-2; TRBD1 might be the D (5 bases). V shed 4 bases and J shed 3 bases, with 12 bases lying between them. CDR3 size: 14 residues. CDR1 MNHEY and CDR2 SMNVEV come from the germline V gene (reference sequence). CDR3 region: CASSSSQGDYGYTF. As DNA, the CDR3 is TGTGCCAGCAGTTCTTCTCAGGGCGACTATGGCTACACCTTC.

The chain recombines TRBV5-6 with TRBJ1-1; D not certain. V lost 5 bases and J 3 bases, leaving 14 bases between the germline ends. This CDR3 comprises 14 residues. Germline CDR1 is SGHDT and CDR2 is YYEEEE. The CDR3 reads CASRIAPQDTEAFF. CDR3 nucleotides: TGTGCCAGCAGAATTGCACCCCAAGACACTGAAGCTTTCTTT.

Turning to this clone: The same CDR3 also results from other DNA sequences found in this sample. CDR3: CASSPAYEQYF. CDR3 nucleotides: TGTGCCAGCAGCCCTGCGTACGAGCAGTACTTC. V gene TRBV5-5 combines with J gene TRBJ2-7; no clear D gene. The germline CDR1 and CDR2 sequences are SGHKS and YYEKEE (reference sequence). The CDR3 extends over 11 amino acids. The V gene lost 4 bases and the J gene lost 4 bases, with 6 bases spanning the gap.

This chain connects TRBV18 to TRBJ2-5, with 10 bases that match TRBD2. This CDR3 has 16 residues. Looked up from germline, CDR1 is KGHSH and CDR2 is LQKENI. V lost 2 bases to trimming and J lost 2 bases; unmatched junction nucleotides: 5. CDR3 in DNA: TGTGCCAGCTCACCAACGCTAGCGGGGGTTCAAGAGACCCAGTACTTC. This codes for CASSPTLAGVQETQYF.

This sequence joins TRBV11-2 and TRBJ2-7; D unresolved. The V end was cut by 3 bases, the J end by 3 bases, with 9 bases between. CDR1 and CDR2 (germline): SGHAT, FQNNGV. The CDR3 loop spans 13 amino acids. This chain's CDR3 is CASSFNGGYEQYF. As DNA, the CDR3 is TGTGCCAGCAGCTTTAACGGTGGCTACGAGCAGTACTTC.

V gene TRBV7-2 combines with J gene TRBJ1-2; D is ambiguous. Germline V gene data show CDR1 as SGHTA and CDR2 as FQGNSA. The CDR3 is 13 residues long. V lost 6 bases to trimming and J lost 5 bases, with 13 bases between them. CDR3: CASSRLGEYGYTF. CDR3 DNA: TGTGCCAGCAGTCGATTAGGCGAATATGGCTACACCTTC.

The rearrangement joins TRBV23-1 to TRBJ1-5, with D maybe TRBD1 (5 bases). TRBV23-1 is annotated as an ORF whose role is uncertain. V lost 2 bases to trimming and J lost 2 bases, with 16 bases between them. This CDR3 region has 17 residues. For the CDR3, the DNA is TGCGCCAGCAGTCAAGGTCGGAGCAGGGACGGCAATCAGCCCCAGCATTTT. Translation gives CASSQGRSRDGNQPQHF.

This clone was counted between two and nine times. The chain joins TRBV28 to TRBJ1-1; D not resolved. The germline V gene has CDR1 MDHEN and CDR2 SYDVKM. The CDR3 length is 12 residues. The V end lost 7 bases, the J end lost 4 bases, and 10 bases lay between the germline ends. CDR3 sequence reads: CASTLVPTEAFF. In DNA form, the CDR3 reads TGTGCCAGCACCCTAGTCCCCACTGAAGCTTTCTTT.

This rearrangement joins TRBV10-3 to TRBJ2-3; 8 bases map to TRBD1. From germline, CDR1 is ENHRY and CDR2 SYGVKD. CDR3 length equals 14 residues. V lost 10 bases to trimming and J lost 2 bases; unmatched junction nucleotides: 8. The DNA of the CDR3 is TGTGCCACTAGACAGGGGATAAACACAGATACGCAGTATTTT. The encoded protein is CATRQGINTDTQYF.

The chain couples TRBV10-2 to TRBJ2-2, with D unclear. This CDR3 contains 13 residues. Germline loops: CDR1 WSHSY, CDR2 SAAADI. The V gene lost 7 bases and the J gene lost 3 bases, with 9 bases spanning the gap. CDR3: CASTLTHTGELFF. CDR3 DNA: TGCGCCAGCACCCTGACTCACACCGGGGAGCTGTTTTTT.

The rearrangement links TRBV5-1 to TRBJ1-1; D remains unclear. V lost 2 bases, J lost 4 bases, and 9 bases lay in between. Germline CDR1 reads SGHRS; CDR2 reads YFSETQ. This CDR3 has 13 residues. The CDR3 sequence: CASSFPSATEAFF. CDR3 in DNA: TGCGCCAGCAGCTTCCCTTCCGCCACTGAAGCTTTCTTT.

V gene TRBV9 combines with J gene TRBJ2-7; 7 bases map to TRBD2. The CDR3 sequence is 15 residues long. V was pared by 1 base and J by 0 bases, with 4 bases of the junction left unmatched. Germline V gene data show CDR1 as SGDLS and CDR2 as YYNGEE. The CDR3: CASSVSAGDSYEQYF. Written as DNA, the CDR3 is TGTGCCAGCAGCGTATCGGCGGGGGACTCCTACGAGCAGTACTTC. Full variable domain (remainder filled in from reference TRBV9 and TRBJ2-7): DSGVTQTPKHLITATGQRVTLRCSPRSGDLSVYWYQQSLDQGLQFLIQYYNGEERAKGNILERFSAQQFPDLHSELNLSSLELGDSALYFCASSVSAGDSYEQYFGPGTRLTVT.